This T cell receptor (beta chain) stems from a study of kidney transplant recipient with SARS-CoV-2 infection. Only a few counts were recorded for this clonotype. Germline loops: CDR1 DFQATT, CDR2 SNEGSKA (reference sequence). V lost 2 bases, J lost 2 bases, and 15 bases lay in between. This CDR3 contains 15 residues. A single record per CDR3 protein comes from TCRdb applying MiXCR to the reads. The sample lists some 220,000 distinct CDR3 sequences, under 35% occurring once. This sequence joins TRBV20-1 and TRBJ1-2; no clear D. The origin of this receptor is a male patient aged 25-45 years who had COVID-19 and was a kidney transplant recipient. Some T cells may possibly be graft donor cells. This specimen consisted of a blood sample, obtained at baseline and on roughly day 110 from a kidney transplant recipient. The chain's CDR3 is CSARILGQSNYGYTF. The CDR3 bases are TGCAGTGCTAGAATCCTTGGTCAGAGCAACTATGGCTACACCTTC.